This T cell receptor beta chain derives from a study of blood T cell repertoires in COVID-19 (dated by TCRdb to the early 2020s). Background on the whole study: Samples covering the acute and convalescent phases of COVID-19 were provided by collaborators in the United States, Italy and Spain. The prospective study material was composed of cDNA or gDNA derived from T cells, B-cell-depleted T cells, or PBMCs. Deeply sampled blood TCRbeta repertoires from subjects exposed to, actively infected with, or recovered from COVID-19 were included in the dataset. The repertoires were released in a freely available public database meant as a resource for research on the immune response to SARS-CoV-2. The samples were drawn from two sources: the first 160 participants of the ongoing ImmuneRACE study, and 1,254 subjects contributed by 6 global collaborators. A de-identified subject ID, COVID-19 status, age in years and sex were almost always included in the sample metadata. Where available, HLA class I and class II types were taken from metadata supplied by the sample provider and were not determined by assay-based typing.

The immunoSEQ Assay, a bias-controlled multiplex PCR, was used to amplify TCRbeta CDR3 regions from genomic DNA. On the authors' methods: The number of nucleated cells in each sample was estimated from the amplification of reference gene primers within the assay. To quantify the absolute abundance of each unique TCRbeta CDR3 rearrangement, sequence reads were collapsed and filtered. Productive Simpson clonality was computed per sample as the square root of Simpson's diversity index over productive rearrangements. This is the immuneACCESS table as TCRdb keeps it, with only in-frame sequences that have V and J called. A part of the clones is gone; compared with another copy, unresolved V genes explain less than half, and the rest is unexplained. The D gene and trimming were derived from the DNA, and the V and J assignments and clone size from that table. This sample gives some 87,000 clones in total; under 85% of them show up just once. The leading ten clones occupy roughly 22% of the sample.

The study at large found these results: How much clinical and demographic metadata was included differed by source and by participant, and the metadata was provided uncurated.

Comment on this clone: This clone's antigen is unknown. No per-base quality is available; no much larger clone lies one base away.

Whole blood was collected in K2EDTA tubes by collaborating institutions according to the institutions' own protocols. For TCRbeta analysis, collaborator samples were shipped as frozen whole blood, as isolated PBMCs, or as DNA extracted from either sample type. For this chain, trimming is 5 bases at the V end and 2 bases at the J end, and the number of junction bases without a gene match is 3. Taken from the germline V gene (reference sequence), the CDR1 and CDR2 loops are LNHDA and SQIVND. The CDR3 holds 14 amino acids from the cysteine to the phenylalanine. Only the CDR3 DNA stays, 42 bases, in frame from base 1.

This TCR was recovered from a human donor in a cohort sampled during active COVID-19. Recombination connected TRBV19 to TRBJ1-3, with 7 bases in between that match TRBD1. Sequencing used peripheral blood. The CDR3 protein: CASSRTGAGNTIYF. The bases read TGTGCCAGTAGTCGAACAGGGGCTGGAAACACCATATATTTT.